Shown below are 26 T cell receptor beta chains from a single sample sequenced in a study of regulatory T cells in long-lasting Graves disease (dated by TCRdb to the early 2020s). Libraries came from multiplex PCR. The sequencer was an Illumina HiSeq 4000. To build TCR beta libraries, CDR3 regions were amplified by Arm-PCR using iRepertoire HTBI primers. The public reads were reprocessed in TCRdb via fastp at Q25 and MiXCR, keeping in-frame beta chains. Rows merge per CDR3 protein into single entries with the most common DNA and genes. This sample comprises roughly 510,000 distinct CDR3 sequences, roughly 16% of them detected only once. 12% of the sample comes from the top ten. Read against the paper, the sample's time point label means: newly diagnosed GD, antithyroid drugs for less than 3 months. For both TCR sequencing and RNA sequencing, RNA was extracted from PBMCs in TRIzol. These data also formed part of another study, on T cells in Graves' hyperthyroidism and ophthalmopathy.

Sequences were derived from peripheral blood mononuclear cells (PBMCs), sampled at new diagnosis, from a patient treated with antithyroid drugs. The receptor source for this set is a man between 18 and 29 years old with Graves disease. Donor details come from another sample of the same person, matched by shared clones.

The chain employs TRBV7-8 and TRBJ2-3; D possibly corresponds to TRBD2 (6 bases). The CDR3 is made up of 14 amino acids. Germline V gene data show CDR1 as SGHVS and CDR2 as FQNEAQ. Between the trimmed V and J ends, which lost 10 bases and 10 bases, there was a span of 24 bases. The CDR3 DNA is TGTGCCACCGGACCACCCCAAGTAGCGGCCCCGCAGTATTTT. It translates to CATGPPQVAAPQYF. Full variable domain (remainder filled in from reference TRBV7-8 and TRBJ2-3): GAGVSQSPRYKVAKRGQDVALRCDPISGHVSLFWYQQALGQGPEFLTYFQNEAQLDKSGLPSDRFFAERPEGSVSTLKIQRTQQEDSAVYLCATGPPQVAAPQYFGPGTRLTVL.

This clonotype was detected ten times or more. The chain combines TRBV12-3 or TRBV12-4 with TRBJ2-5; 11 positions match TRBD2. With 1 base clipped from V and 5 bases from J, the junction kept 6 bases outside the gene matches. The CDR3 sequence is 16 residues long. Here the CDR3 DNA reads TGTGCCAGCAGTTTAGGGCTAGCGGGAGGAGTGGAGACCCAGTACTTC. It translates to CASSLGLAGGVETQYF.

This clonotype was counted ten times or more. The V gene is TRBV3-1, the J gene TRBJ1-1; D gene unclear. Per germline, CDR1 LGHDT and CDR2 YNNKEL (reference sequence). V gave up 1 base and J gave up 5 bases, with 8 bases separating them. CDR3 size: 13 residues. CDR3 in amino acids: CASSQGRWTEAFF. CDR3 nucleotide sequence: TGTGCCAGCAGCCAAGGCAGGTGGACTGAAGCTTTCTTT.

Worth noting for this clonotype: The junction departs from the called germline gene at one end, perhaps through a read error. The J gene is TRBJ1-4, the V gene TRBV28; 9 nucleotides match TRBD1. CDR3 size: 16 residues. CDR1 is MDHEN and CDR2 is SYDVKM in the germline V gene. The chain's CDR3 is CASSLGTGIANEKLSF. The CDR3 DNA reads TGTGCCAGCAGTTTAGGGACAGGGATTGCTAATGAAAAACTGTCTTTT.

The genes are TRBV27 and TRBJ2-2, with unresolved D. Trimming took 5 bases from V and 2 from J, leaving 6 bases between them. The CDR3 has 13 amino acids. Germline lookup yields CDR1 MNHEY and CDR2 SMNVEV (reference sequence). The CDR3 region is CASSPFNTGELFF. CDR3 sequence (DNA): TGTGCCAGCAGTCCCTTTAACACCGGGGAGCTGTTTTTT.

Concerning this clonotype itself: Mismatch with germline at one junction end may stem from a read error. The V gene is TRBV4-1, the J gene TRBJ2-7; 8 positions match TRBD1. CDR1 is MGHRA, CDR2 YSYEKL, per germline. The CDR3 totals 15 residues. This CDR3 reads CASSQDLGQDYEQYF. In DNA, the CDR3 is TGCGCCAGCAGTCAAGATCTGGGACAGGACTACGAGCAGTACTTC.

This clonotype was seen ten or more times. The rearrangement joins TRBV3-1 to TRBJ2-3, with 9 bases matching TRBD2. J was trimmed by 1 base and V by 4 bases; bases with no gene match: 6. The CDR3 runs to 16 residues. From germline, CDR1 is LGHDT and CDR2 YNNKEL (reference sequence). The DNA of the CDR3 is TGTGCCAGCAGCCCCCTGACTAGCGGAGGCACAGATACGCAGTATTTT. Encoded protein: CASSPLTSGGTDTQYF.

There are a few counts of this clonotype. The chain recombines TRBV3-1 with TRBJ1-2, with D tentatively TRBD1 (5 bases). This CDR3 has 13 residues. Trimming took off 4 bases at V and 5 bases at J, with 11 bases between the two ends. Germline V gene sequence: CDR1 LGHDT, CDR2 YNNKEL (reference sequence). CDR3 DNA: TGTGCCAGCAGCCCCCTGGGACCTTATGGCTACACCTTC. Its protein product is CASSPLGPYGYTF.

This chain uses TRBV12-3 or TRBV12-4 with TRBJ1-2; D perhaps matches TRBD1 (5 bases). V lost 6 bases and J 4 bases, leaving 9 bases between the germline ends. The CDR3 is made up of 12 amino acids. This chain's CDR3 is CASRGVAYGYTF. The CDR3 DNA reads TGTGCCAGCAGAGGGGTGGCCTATGGCTACACCTTC.

This clonotype was counted ten times or more. The CDR3 DNA sequence: TGTGCCAGCACTGGCTTGGACAGGGGGACCACAGATACGCAGTATTTT. Protein: CASTGLDRGTTDTQYF. The gene calls are TRBV27 and TRBJ2-3; 10 nucleotides agree with TRBD1. Trimming removed 7 bases from V and 2 bases from J; junction bases left unmatched: 9. Germline V gene lookup returns CDR1 MNHEY and CDR2 SMNVEV (reference sequence). CDR3 length: 16 amino acids.

The V gene is TRBV27, the J gene TRBJ2-2; D possibly corresponds to TRBD1 (6 bases). The CDR3 is 14 residues long. V gave up 1 base and J gave up 6 bases, with 9 bases separating them. Germline V gives CDR1 MNHEY, CDR2 SMNVEV (reference sequence). The chain's CDR3 is CASSLLGGPGELFF. For the CDR3, the DNA is TGTGCCAGCAGTTTATTAGGGGGACCCGGGGAGCTGTTTTTT.

The chain joins TRBV30 to TRBJ1-4; no firm D call. In germline, CDR1 is GTSNPN, CDR2 SVGIG (reference sequence). V lost 3 bases, J lost 0 bases, and 20 bases lay in between. CDR3 length equals 18 residues. CDR3 region: CAWRLDGPRMATNEKLFF. CDR3 DNA sequence: TGTGCCTGGAGACTCGATGGGCCCCGGATGGCAACTAATGAAAAACTGTTTTTT.

This clonotype was found many times. The CDR3 loop is CAWSIGYGYTF. CDR3 nucleotide sequence: TGTGCCTGGAGTATCGGGTATGGCTACACCTTC. The rearrangement links TRBV30 to TRBJ1-2; D remains ambiguous. The CDR3 extends over 11 amino acids. In germline, CDR1 is GTSNPN, CDR2 SVGIG (reference sequence). The V gene lost 2 bases and the J gene lost 5 bases, with 6 bases spanning the gap.

This clonotype was observed at least ten times. The chain has TRBV12-3 or TRBV12-4 and TRBJ2-7, with TRBD2 matching over 10 bases. CDR3 length: 13 amino acids. The ends lost 6 bases at V and 4 bases at J; junction bases unmatched: 3. The DNA of the CDR3 is TGTGCCAGCAGACTAGCGGGATCTTACGAGCAGTACTTC. This gives the protein CASRLAGSYEQYF.

This clonotype showed up many times. The V gene is TRBV12-3 or TRBV12-4, the J gene TRBJ2-1; 8 bases align to TRBD2. The CDR3 loop spans 13 amino acids. V gave up 9 bases and J gave up 8 bases; unmatched junction bases: 9. CDR3 residues: CASSLGLVDEQFF. CDR3 coding DNA: TGTGCCAGTTCTCTGGGACTAGTCGATGAGCAGTTCTTC.

This clonotype has a count of ten or more. V usage is TRBV12-3 or TRBV12-4 and J usage is TRBJ2-7, with 7 bases fitting TRBD1. The CDR3 consists of 15 residues. The V segment lost 3 bases and the J segment 3 bases; nucleotides outside the gene matches: 8. CDR3 bases: TGTGCCAGCAGTTTCCGGGCAGGGGGTCACTACGAGCAGTACTTC. It specifies CASSFRAGGHYEQYF.

This clonotype was observed many times. The chain recombines TRBV30 with TRBJ1-1; D gene unclear. The CDR3 has 12 residues. Germline lookup yields CDR1 GTSNPN and CDR2 SVGIG (reference sequence). Trimming removed 5 bases at V and 5 bases at J, with 12 bases between. The CDR3 region has the DNA TGTGCCTGGGCCCGAGCGATAACTGAAGCTTTCTTT. Translation: CAWARAITEAFF.

Ten or more counts support this clonotype. The chain joins TRBV15 to TRBJ1-5; the D gene is possibly TRBD1 (5 bases). The CDR3 extends over 16 amino acids. Germline assignment: CDR1 LNHNV and CDR2 YYDKDF (reference sequence). V was clipped by 0 bases and J by 5 bases, with 14 bases between them. In nucleotides, the CDR3 is TGTGCCACCAGCAGAGAGGTCAACAGGAGGGATCAGCCCCAGCATTTT. It specifies CATSREVNRRDQPQHF.

This chain links TRBV20-1 with TRBJ1-1, with a weak D call TRBD1 (6 bases). Looked up from germline, CDR1 is DFQATT and CDR2 is SNEGSKA (reference sequence). CDR3 length: 12 amino acids. V was clipped by 4 bases and J by 4 bases, with 10 bases between them. Written as DNA, the CDR3 is TGCAGTGCTAAGGGGGGGGGCACTGAAGCTTTCTTT. It codes for CSAKGGGTEAFF.

This clonotype has ten or more counts. The J gene is TRBJ2-1, the V gene TRBV27; 8 bases are shared with TRBD2. Per germline, CDR1 MNHEY and CDR2 SMNVEV (reference sequence). The CDR3 totals 18 residues. V lost 5 bases to trimming and J lost 5 bases; unmatched junction nucleotides: 17. The DNA for the CDR3 is TGTGCCAGCAGTACTATATATGGGGAGACTAGCGACCACAATGAGCAGTTCTTC. Protein sequence: CASSTIYGETSDHNEQFF.

Ten or more counts support this clonotype. The chain is built from TRBV12-3 or TRBV12-4 and TRBJ1-2, with 9 bases fitting TRBD1. The CDR3 totals 15 residues. Trimming cost V 5 bases and J 5 bases; bases outside gene matches: 9. Written as DNA, the CDR3 is TGTGCCAGCAGTCCTACGACAGGGGGGGGATATGGCTACACCTTC. Protein: CASSPTTGGGYGYTF.

This clonotype came up many times. The chain uses TRBV2 and TRBJ2-7; D ambiguous. There are 14 residues in the CDR3. The ends were cut back, 4 bases at V and 2 bases at J, with 12 bases in the middle. Germline CDR1 is SNHLY and CDR2 is FYNNEI. The CDR3 protein is CASSGGPGPYEQYF. The CDR3, as DNA: TGTGCCAGCAGTGGAGGCCCGGGCCCCTACGAGCAGTACTTC.

This clonotype was observed at least ten times. V and J are TRBV11-3 and TRBJ2-1, with 11 positions matching TRBD1. The CDR3 has 14 amino acids. V shed 5 bases and J 8 bases; nucleotides not matched to a gene: 5. Germline assignment: CDR1 SGHNT and CDR2 YENEEA. CDR3 bases: TGTGCCAGCAGCCCTAGGACAGGGGGCCATGAGCAGTTCTTC. As protein: CASSPRTGGHEQFF.

The V call is TRBV5-1, the J call TRBJ2-1; the D is unclear. Looked up from germline, CDR1 is SGHRS and CDR2 is YFSETQ. V was trimmed by 4 bases and J by 1 base, leaving 15 bases between them. The CDR3 has 16 amino acids. In nucleotides, the CDR3 is TGCGCCAGCAGCCTAAACTCCTACTCTTCCTACAATGAGCAGTTCTTC. Translated, it gives CASSLNSYSSYNEQFF. The full variable domain, its missing parts supplied by reference TRBV5-1 and TRBJ2-1, is KAGVTQTPRYLIKTRGQQVTLSCSPISGHRSVSWYQQTPGQGLQFLFEYFSETQRNKGNFPGRFSGRQFSNSRSEMNVSTLELGDSALYLCASSLNSYSSYNEQFFGPGTRLTVL.

This clonotype has a count of ten or more. CDR3 protein: CASSRLRDRVETQYF. DNA for the CDR3: TGTGCCAGCAGCCGACTCCGGGACAGGGTAGAGACCCAGTACTTC. The genes are TRBV7-9 and TRBJ2-5, with 9 bases lining up with TRBD1. The ends lost 5 bases at V and 4 bases at J; junction bases unmatched: 8. This CDR3 comprises 15 residues. Germline V CDR1 and CDR2: SEHNR, FQNEAQ (reference sequence).

This clonotype was seen a handful of times. This chain uses TRBV2 with TRBJ1-4; D is unresolved. CDR1 is SNHLY, CDR2 FYNNEI, per germline. The CDR3 length is 16 residues. Trimming removed 1 base from V and 3 bases from J, with 12 bases in between. The CDR3 protein is CASSEEGYGSNEKLFF. CDR3 nucleotides: TGTGCCAGCAGTGAAGAGGGTTACGGGTCTAATGAAAAACTGTTTTTT.